These T cell receptor beta chains were read from a single sample in a study of CD8 T cells in Susac syndrome. From the immunoSEQ multiplex PCR reads, TCRdb called clonotypes with MiXCR, one entry per CDR3 protein. The table has fewer than 250,000 distinct CDR3 sequences, roughly 92% seen once. Sequenced input: CD4+ T cells from PBMCs. The receptors derive from a human donor in good health. Each CDR3 is given with its conserved first and last residue. The order of the fields is clone size, V gene, J gene, D gene, CDR3 protein, CDR3 DNA. A D gene is named only where the DNA matches it firmly. The size field is filled for only some rows; it gives once, few, many or a size class.

>-|TRBV30|TRBJ2-1|-
CAWSVPPYGSYNEQFF
TGTGCCTGGAGTGTACCGCCGTATGGCTCCTACAATGAGCAGTTCTTC
>-|TRBV29-1|TRBJ2-1|-
CSADGGGGPSSYNEQFF
TGCAGCGCCGATGGAGGGGGCGGACCGAGCTCCTACAATGAGCAGTTCTTC
>-|TRBV7-9|TRBJ2-4|-
CASSSDLRGGTKNIQYF
TGTGCCAGCAGCTCAGACCTCAGGGGGGGGACCAAAAACATTCAGTACTTC
>-|TRBV20-1|TRBJ1-5|-
CSAITVKLDQPQHF
TGCAGTGCTATAACTGTGAAGCTCGATCAGCCCCAGCATTTT
>-|TRBV7-9|TRBJ2-5|-
CASSPYGTATQYF
TGTGCCAGCAGCCCTTACGGCACAGCGACCCAGTACTTC
>-|TRBV6-2/TRBV6-3|TRBJ2-6|-
CASSYAQSGANVLTF
TGTGCCAGCAGTTACGCCCAATCTGGGGCCAACGTCCTGACTTTC
>-|TRBV27|TRBJ2-7|-
CASSLLGTYEQYF
TGTGCCAGCAGTTTACTAGGAACCTACGAGCAGTACTTC
>-|TRBV20-1|TRBJ1-2|TRBD1
CSAPDRGTTRYGYTF
TGCAGTGCACCCGACAGGGGCACGACTCGCTATGGCTACACCTTC
>-|TRBV12-5|TRBJ2-1|-
CASGRIGEQFF
TGTGCTAGCGGCCGTATCGGTGAGCAGTTCTTC
>-|TRBV29-1|TRBJ1-1|-
CSVDGRERGNTEAFF
TGCAGCGTTGACGGCAGGGAGAGAGGGAACACTGAAGCTTTCTTT
>-|TRBV6-1|TRBJ1-2|-
CASSEGGGYTF
TGTGCCAGCAGTGAAGGTGGAGGCTACACCTTC
>-|TRBV29-1|TRBJ1-2|-
CSAREGYGYTF
TGCAGCGCCCGAGAGGGCTATGGCTACACCTTC
>-|TRBV9|TRBJ1-4|TRBD1
CASSPRTGGVSEKLFF
TGTGCCAGCAGCCCTCGGACAGGGGGAGTTAGTGAAAAACTGTTTTTT
>-|TRBV6-6|TRBJ2-1|-
CASSYGGRPYNEQFF
TGTGCCAGCAGTTATGGGGGGAGGCCCTACAATGAGCAGTTCTTC
>-|TRBV19|TRBJ1-2|-
CASSGRGGHRARPGGYTF
TGTGCCAGTAGCGGCCGAGGCGGACACAGGGCTCGACCCGGTGGCTACACCTTC
>-|TRBV2|TRBJ2-4|-
CASSVPRGLIAKNIQYF
TGTGCCAGCAGTGTCCCCCGGGGCTTGATAGCCAAAAACATTCAGTACTTC
>-|TRBV6-5|TRBJ2-7|TRBD2
CASSYLGGGGYEQYF
TGTGCCAGCAGTTACCTCGGGGGGGGCGGCTACGAGCAGTACTTC
>-|TRBV5-1|TRBJ2-1|-
CASSLVPKGNEQFF
TGCGCCAGCAGCTTGGTCCCAAAGGGGAATGAGCAGTTCTTC
>-|TRBV29-1|TRBJ2-5|-
CSGGIQETQYF
TGCAGCGGGGGCATACAAGAGACCCAGTACTTC
>-|TRBV5-5|TRBJ2-3|TRBD2
CASSLFDGGASDTQYF
TGTGCCAGCAGCCTATTCGACGGGGGGGCTTCAGATACGCAGTATTTT
>-|TRBV12-3/TRBV12-4|TRBJ1-2|-
CASTDEFYREGGYTF
TGTGCCAGCACGGATGAGTTCTACAGGGAAGGTGGCTACACTTTC
>once|TRBV9|TRBJ2-3|-
CASSPRSGERSDTQYF
TGTGCCAGCAGCCCCCGATCCGGAGAAAGATCAGATACGCAGTATTTT
>-|TRBV13|TRBJ2-1|TRBD1
CASSLTGQGNNEQFF
TGTGCCAGCAGCTTAACGGGACAGGGGAACAATGAGCAGTTCTTC
>few|TRBV28|TRBJ2-7|-
CASSFAGYEQYF
TGTGCCAGCAGTTTTGCGGGGTACGAGCAGTACTTC
>-|TRBV18|TRBJ2-6|-
CASSPKIVSSGANVLTF
TGTGCCAGCTCACCGAAGATCGTCAGCTCTGGGGCCAACGTCCTGACTTTC
>-|TRBV6-2/TRBV6-3|TRBJ2-2|TRBD2
CASSVNAGAGELFF
TGTGCCAGCAGCGTAAACGCGGGGGCCGGGGAGCTGTTTTTT
>-|TRBV13|TRBJ2-7|-
CASSLVGINEQYF
TGTGCCAGCAGCTTAGTGGGGATCAACGAGCAGTACTTC
>-|TRBV5-1|TRBJ2-5|-
CASLRQVGETQYF
TGCGCCAGCTTACGACAGGTTGGGGAGACCCAGTACTTC
>-|TRBV28|TRBJ2-2|TRBD2
CASRHSGFTGELFF
TGTGCCAGCAGACATAGCGGGTTCACCGGGGAGCTGTTTTTT
>-|TRBV2|TRBJ2-5|TRBD1
CASSGQGAETQYF
TGTGCCAGCAGTGGACAGGGGGCGGAGACCCAGTACTTC
>-|TRBV9|TRBJ2-2|-
CASSADSSTGELFF
TGTGCCAGCAGCGCCGACAGCTCTACCGGGGAGCTGTTTTTT
>few|TRBV6-1|TRBJ2-6|-
CASSRLVLNGANVLTF
TGTGCCAGCAGCCGACTAGTTTTGAATGGGGCCAACGTCCTGACTTTC
>-|TRBV28|TRBJ2-5|TRBD1
CASSLQQGRETQYF
TGTGCCAGCAGCCTTCAACAGGGGAGAGAGACCCAGTACTTC
>-|TRBV28|TRBJ2-2|-
CASNPFKKANTGELFF
TGTGCCAGCAATCCTTTCAAGAAGGCGAACACCGGGGAGCTGTTTTTT
>-|TRBV29-1|TRBJ1-1|-
CSVYTSPADTEAFF
TGCAGCGTTTACACCAGTCCGGCGGACACTGAAGCTTTCTTT
>-|TRBV10-2|TRBJ2-6|TRBD1
CASSGQGVKRSGANVLTF
TGCGCCAGCAGTGGACAGGGGGTAAAAAGAAGTGGGGCCAACGTCCTGACTTTC
>-|TRBV9|TRBJ1-1|-
CASSVDGSPNTEAFF
TGTGCCAGCAGCGTAGACGGTTCACCGAACACTGAAGCTTTCTTT
>-|TRBV20-1|TRBJ1-5|-
CSVMTGQNQPQHF
TGCAGTGTCATGACGGGACAAAATCAGCCCCAGCATTTT
>once|TRBV7-2|TRBJ1-4|-
CASSPGELANEKLFF
TGTGCCAGCAGCCCGGGGGAGTTGGCTAATGAAAAACTGTTTTTT
>-|TRBV11-1|TRBJ2-7|-
CASSYGDRRPIAYEQYF
TGTGCCAGCAGCTACGGGGACCGCCGACCGATCGCCTACGAGCAGTACTTC
>-|TRBV28|TRBJ1-4|TRBD1
CASSFVGQNEKLFF
TGTGCCAGCAGTTTCGTGGGACAGAATGAAAAACTGTTTTTT
>few|TRBV19|TRBJ2-1|TRBD2
CASSNRGGTYNEQFF
TGTGCCAGTAGTAACCGCGGGGGTACCTACAATGAGCAGTTCTTC
>-|TRBV3-1|TRBJ2-1|TRBD2
CASNPSAGGRNEQFF
TGTGCCAGCAATCCCTCAGCGGGGGGGCGGAATGAGCAGTTCTTC
>-|TRBV6-5|TRBJ1-1|-
CASSNWRGMNTEAFF
TGTGCCAGCAGTAATTGGAGGGGGATGAACACTGAAGCTTTCTTT
>-|TRBV7-3|TRBJ2-1|-
CASSLPGALNEQFF
TGTGCCAGCAGCCTCCCTGGGGCCCTCAATGAGCAGTTCTTC
>once|TRBV2|TRBJ2-2|TRBD1
CASEGRGLQGGELFF
TGTGCCAGCGAAGGCAGGGGGCTTCAGGGCGGGGAGCTGTTTTTT
>-|TRBV5-4|TRBJ2-1|-
CAIVSGAINEQFF
TGCGCTATCGTCTCGGGGGCAATTAATGAGCAGTTCTTC
>-|TRBV10-3|TRBJ2-7|-
CAISEGGIEQYF
TGTGCCATCAGTGAGGGTGGCATCGAGCAGTACTTC
>-|TRBV5-1|TRBJ2-5|-
CASSLGGPETQYF
TGCGCCAGCAGCTTGGGGGGTCCAGAGACCCAGTACTTC
>-|TRBV3-1|TRBJ2-2|-
CASRGTRIVSTGELFF
TGTGCCAGCAGGGGGACTCGCATCGTATCCACCGGGGAGCTGTTTTTT